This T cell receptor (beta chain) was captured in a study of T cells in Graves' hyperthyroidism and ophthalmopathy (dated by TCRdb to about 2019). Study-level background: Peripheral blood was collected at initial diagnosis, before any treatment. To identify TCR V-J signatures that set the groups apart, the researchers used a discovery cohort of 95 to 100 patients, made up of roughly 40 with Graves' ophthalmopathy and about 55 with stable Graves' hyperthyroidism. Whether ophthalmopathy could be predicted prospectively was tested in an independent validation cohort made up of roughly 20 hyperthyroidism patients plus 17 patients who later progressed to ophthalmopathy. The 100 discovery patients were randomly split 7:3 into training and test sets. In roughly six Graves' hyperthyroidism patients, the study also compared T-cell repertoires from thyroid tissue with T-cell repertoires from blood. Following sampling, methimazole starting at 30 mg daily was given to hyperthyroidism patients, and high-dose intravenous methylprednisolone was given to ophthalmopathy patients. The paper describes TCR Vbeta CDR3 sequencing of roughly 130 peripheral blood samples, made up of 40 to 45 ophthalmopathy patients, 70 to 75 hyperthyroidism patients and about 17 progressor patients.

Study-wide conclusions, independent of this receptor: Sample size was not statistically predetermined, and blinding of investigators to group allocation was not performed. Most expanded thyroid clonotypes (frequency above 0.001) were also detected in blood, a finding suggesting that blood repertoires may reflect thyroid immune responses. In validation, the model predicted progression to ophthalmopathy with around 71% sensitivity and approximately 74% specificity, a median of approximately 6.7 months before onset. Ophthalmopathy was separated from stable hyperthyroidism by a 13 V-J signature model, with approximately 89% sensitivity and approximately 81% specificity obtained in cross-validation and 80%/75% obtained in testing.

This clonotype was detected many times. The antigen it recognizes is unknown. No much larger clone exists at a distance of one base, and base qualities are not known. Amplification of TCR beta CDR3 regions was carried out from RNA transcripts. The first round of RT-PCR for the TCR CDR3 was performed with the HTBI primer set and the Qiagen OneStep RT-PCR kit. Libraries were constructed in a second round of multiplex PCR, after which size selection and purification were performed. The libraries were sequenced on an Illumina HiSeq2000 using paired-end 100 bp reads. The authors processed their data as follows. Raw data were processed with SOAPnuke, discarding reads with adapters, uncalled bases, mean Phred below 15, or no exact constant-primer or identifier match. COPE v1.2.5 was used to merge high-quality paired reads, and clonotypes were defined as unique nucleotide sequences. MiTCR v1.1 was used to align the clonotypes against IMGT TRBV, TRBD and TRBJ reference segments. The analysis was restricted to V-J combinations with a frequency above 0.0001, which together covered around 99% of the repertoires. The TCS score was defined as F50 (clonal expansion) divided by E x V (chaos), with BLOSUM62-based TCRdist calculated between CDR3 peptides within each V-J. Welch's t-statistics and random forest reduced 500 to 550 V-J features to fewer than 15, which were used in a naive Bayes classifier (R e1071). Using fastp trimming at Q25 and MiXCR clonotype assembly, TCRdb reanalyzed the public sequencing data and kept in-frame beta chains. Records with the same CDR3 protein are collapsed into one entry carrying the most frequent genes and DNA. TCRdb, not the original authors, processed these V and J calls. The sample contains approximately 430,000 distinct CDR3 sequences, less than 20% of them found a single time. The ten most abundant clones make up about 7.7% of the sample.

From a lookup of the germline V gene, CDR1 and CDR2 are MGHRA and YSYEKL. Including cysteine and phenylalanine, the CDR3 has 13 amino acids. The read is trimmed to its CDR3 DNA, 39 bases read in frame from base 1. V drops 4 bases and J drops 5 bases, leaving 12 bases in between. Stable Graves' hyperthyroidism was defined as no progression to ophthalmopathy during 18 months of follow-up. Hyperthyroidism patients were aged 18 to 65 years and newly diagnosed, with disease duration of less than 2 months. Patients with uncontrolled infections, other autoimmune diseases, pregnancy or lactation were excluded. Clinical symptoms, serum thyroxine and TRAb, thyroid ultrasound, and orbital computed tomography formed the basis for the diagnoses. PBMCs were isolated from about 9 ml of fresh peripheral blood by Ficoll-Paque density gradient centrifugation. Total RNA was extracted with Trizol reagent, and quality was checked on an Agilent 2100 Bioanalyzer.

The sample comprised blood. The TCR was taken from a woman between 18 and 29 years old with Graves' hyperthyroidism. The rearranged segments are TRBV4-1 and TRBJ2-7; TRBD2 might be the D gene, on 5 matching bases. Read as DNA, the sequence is TGCGCCAGCAGCCTAATACTAGACGACGAGCAGTACTTC. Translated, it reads CASSLILDDEQYF.